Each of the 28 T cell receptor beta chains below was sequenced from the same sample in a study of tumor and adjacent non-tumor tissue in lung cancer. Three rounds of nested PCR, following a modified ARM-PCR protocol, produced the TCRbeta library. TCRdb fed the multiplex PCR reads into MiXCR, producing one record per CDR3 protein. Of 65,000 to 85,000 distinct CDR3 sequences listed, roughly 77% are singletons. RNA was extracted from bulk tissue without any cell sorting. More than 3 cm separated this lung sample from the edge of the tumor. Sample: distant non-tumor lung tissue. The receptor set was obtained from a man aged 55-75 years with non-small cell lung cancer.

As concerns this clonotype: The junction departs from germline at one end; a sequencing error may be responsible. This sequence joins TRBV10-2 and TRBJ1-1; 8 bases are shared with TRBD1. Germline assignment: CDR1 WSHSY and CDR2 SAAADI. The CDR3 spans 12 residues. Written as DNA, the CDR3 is TGCGCCAACAGGGACAGGAACACTGAGGCTTTCTTT. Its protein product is CANRDRNTEAFF.

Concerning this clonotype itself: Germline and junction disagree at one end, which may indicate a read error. The CDR3 protein is CVSSLAHGWQNEQFF. As DNA, the CDR3 is TGTGTCAGCAGCCTTGCACATGGCTGGCAAAATGAGCAGTTCTTC. The chain uses TRBV11-3 and TRBJ2-1; D unclear. This CDR3 has 15 amino acids. Germline V gives CDR1 SGHNT, CDR2 YENEEA.

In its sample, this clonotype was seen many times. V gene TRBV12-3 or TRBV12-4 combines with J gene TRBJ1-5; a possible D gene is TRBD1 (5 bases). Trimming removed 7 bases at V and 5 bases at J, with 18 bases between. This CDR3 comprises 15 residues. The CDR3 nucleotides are TGTGCCAGCACGGGGGTCTCAGGGACCGATCAGCCCCAGCATTTT. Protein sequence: CASTGVSGTDQPQHF.

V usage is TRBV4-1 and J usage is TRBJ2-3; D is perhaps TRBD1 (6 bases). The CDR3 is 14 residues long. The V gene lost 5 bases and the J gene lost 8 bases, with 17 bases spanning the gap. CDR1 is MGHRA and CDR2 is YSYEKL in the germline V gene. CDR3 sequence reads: CASSFGGSEVTQYF. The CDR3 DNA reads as TGCGCCAGCAGCTTTGGGGGCAGTGAAGTTACGCAGTATTTT.

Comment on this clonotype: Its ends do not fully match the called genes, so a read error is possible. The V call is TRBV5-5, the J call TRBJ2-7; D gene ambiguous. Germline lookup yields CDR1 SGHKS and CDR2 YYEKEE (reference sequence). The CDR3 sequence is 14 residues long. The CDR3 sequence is CTSNLMMSSYEQYF. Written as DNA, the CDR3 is TGTACCAGTAACTTGATGATGAGCTCCTACGAGCAGTACTTC.

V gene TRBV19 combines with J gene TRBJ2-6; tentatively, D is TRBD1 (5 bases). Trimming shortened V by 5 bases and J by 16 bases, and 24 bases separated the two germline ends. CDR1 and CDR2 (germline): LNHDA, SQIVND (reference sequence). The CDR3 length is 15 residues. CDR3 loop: CASSAAISGARVLTF. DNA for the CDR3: TGTGCCAGTAGTGCGGCGATCTCTGGGGCCAGGGTTCTGACTTTC. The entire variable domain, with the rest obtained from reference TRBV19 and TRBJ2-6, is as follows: DGGITQSPKYLFRKEGQNVTLSCEQNLNHDAMYWYRQDPGQGLRLIYYSQIVNDFQKGDIAEGYSVSREKKESFPLTVTSAQKNPTAFYLCASSAAISGARVLTFGAGSRLTVL.

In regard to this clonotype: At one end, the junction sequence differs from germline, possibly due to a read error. CDR3 coding DNA: TGTGCAAGCAGCCGGAGTAACACTGAAGCTTTCTTT. This gives the protein CASSRSNTEAFF. The chain is built from TRBV2 and TRBJ1-1; no definite D call. Germline CDR1 is SNHLY and CDR2 is FYNNEI. This CDR3 is built from 12 residues. The complete variable domain, with remaining parts taken from reference TRBV2 and TRBJ1-1, reads EPEVTQTPSHQVTQMGQEVILRCVPISNHLYFYWYRQILGQKVEFLVSFYNNEISEKSEIFDDQFSVERPDGSNFTLKIRSTKLEDSAMYFCASSRSNTEAFFGQGTRLTVV.

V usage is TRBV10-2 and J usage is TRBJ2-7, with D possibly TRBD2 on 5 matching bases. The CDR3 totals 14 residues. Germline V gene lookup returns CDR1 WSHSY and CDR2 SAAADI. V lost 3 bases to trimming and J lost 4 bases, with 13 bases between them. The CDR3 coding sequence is TGCGCCAGCAGTGACGGGATTAGCTCATACGAGCAGTACTTC. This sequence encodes CASSDGISSYEQYF.

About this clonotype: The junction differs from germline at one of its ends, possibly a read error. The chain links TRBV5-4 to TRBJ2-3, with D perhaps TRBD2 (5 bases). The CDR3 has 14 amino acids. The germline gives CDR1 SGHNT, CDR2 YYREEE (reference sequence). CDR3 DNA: TGTGCCAGCAACCAACAGACTACCGCAGATACGCAGTACTTT. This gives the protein CASNQQTTADTQYF.

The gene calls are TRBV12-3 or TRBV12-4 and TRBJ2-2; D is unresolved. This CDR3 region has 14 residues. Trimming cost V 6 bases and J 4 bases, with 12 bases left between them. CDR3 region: CASRLNLGTGELFF. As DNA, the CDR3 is TGTGCCAGCAGATTGAATCTGGGCACCGGGGAGCTGTTTTTT.

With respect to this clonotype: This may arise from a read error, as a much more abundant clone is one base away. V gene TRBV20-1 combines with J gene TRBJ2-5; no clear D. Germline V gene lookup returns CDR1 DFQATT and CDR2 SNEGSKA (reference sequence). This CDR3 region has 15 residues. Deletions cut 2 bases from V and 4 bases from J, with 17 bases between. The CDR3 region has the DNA TGCAGTGCTAGAACTATCGGACGGAGCCGAGAGACCCAGTACTTC. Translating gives CSARTIGRSRETQYF.

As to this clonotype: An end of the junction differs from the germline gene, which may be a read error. CDR3 in amino acids: CVSAGNHYEQYF. CDR3 nucleotides: TGTGTCAGCGCCGGAAATCACTACGAGCAGTACTTC. V usage is TRBV5-6 and J usage is TRBJ2-7; no firm D call. The CDR3 extends over 12 amino acids. Germline CDR1 SGHDT, CDR2 YYEEEE.

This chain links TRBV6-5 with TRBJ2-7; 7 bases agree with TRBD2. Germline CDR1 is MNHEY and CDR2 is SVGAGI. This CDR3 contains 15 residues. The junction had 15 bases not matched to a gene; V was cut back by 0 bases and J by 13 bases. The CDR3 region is CASSYSRRETVERYF. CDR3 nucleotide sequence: TGTGCCAGCAGTTACTCGAGGCGGGAGACGGTCGAGCGATACTTC.

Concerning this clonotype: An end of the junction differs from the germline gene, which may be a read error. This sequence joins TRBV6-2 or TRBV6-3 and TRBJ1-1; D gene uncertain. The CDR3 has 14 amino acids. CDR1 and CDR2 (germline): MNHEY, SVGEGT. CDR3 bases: TGTGCTAGTAGTACCCGAGGAGGGAACACTGAAGTTTTCTTT. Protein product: CASSTRGGNTEVFF.

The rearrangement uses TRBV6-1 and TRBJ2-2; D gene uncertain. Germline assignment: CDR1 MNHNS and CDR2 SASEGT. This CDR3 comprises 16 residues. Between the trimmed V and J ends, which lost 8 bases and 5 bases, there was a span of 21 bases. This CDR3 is CASGALGTTSTGELFF. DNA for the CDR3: TGTGCCAGCGGTGCGTTAGGCACCACCTCAACCGGGGAGCTGTTTTTT.

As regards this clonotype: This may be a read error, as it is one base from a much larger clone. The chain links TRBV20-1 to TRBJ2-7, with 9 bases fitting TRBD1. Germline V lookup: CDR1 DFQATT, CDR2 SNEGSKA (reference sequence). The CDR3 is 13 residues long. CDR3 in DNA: TGCACTGCCCCCGGACAGGGGCCCTACGAGCAGTACTTC. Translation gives CTAPGQGPYEQYF.

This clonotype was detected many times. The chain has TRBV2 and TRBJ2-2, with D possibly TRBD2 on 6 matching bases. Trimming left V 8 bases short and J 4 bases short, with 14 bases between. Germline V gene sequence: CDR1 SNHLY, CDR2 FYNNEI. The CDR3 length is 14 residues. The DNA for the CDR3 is TGTGCCAGCCTGACGGGAGAAGGCACCGGGGAGCTGTTTTTT. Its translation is CASLTGEGTGELFF.

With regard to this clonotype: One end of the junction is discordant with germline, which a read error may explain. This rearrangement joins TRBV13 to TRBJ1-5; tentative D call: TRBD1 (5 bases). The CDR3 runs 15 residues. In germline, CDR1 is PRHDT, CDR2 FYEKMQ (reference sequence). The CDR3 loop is CASREGTRQDQPQHF. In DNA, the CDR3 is TGTGCTAGCAGGGAGGGAACACGCCAGGATCAGCCCCAGCATTTT.

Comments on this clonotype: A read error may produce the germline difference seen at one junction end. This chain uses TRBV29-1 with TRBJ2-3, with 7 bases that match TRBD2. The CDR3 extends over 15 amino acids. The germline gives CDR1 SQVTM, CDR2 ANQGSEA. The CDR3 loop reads CIVGGTSVTTDTQYF. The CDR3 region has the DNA TGCATCGTTGGAGGAACTAGCGTCACAACAGATACGCAGTATTTT.

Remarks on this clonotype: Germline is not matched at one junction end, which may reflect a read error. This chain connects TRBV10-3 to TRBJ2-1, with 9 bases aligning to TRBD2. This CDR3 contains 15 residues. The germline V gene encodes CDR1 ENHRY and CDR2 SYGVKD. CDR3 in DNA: TGTACCATCAGTGATCGAGCGGGAGGCTCTAATGAGCAGTTCTTC. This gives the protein CTISDRAGGSNEQFF.

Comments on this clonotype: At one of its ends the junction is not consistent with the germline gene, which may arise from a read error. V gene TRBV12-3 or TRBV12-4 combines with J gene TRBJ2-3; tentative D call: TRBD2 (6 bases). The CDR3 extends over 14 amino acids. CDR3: CVSSFPRLVDMQYF. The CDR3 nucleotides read TGTGTCAGCAGTTTCCCCCGACTAGTAGATATGCAGTATTTT.

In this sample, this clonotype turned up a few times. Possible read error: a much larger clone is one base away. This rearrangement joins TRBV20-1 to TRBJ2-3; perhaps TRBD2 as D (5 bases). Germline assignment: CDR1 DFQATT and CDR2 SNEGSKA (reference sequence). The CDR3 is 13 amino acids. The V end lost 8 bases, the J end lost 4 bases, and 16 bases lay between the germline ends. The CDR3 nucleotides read TGCAGTACCCCGGGTGCGGAGGCAGATACGCAGTATTTT. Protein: CSTPGAEADTQYF.

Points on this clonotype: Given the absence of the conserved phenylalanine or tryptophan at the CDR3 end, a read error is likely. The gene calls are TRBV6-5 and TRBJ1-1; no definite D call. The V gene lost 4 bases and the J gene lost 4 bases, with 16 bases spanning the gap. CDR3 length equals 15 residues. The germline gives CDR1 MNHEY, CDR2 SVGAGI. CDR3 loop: CASSCGGKVSTEAFL. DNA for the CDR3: TGTGCCAGCAGTTGCGGCGGTAAGGTGTCCACTGAAGCTTTCTTA.

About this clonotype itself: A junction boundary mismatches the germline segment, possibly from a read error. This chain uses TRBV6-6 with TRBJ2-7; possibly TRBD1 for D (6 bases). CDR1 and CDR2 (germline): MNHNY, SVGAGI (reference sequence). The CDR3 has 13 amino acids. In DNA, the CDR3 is TGTGCCAGCGCGACCGGGACAAGCTACGATCAGTACTTC. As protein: CASATGTSYDQYF.

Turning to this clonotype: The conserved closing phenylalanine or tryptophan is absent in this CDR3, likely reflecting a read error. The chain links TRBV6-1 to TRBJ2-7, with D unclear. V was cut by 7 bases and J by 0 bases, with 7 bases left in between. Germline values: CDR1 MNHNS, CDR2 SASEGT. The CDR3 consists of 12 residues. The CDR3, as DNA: TGTGCCAGCAACGGCGGCTCCTACGAGCAGTACTCC. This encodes CASNGGSYEQYS.

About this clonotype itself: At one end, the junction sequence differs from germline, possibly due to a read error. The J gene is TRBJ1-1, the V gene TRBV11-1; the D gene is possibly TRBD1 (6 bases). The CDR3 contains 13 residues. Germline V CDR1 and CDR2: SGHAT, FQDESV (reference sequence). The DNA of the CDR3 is TGTGCCGGCAGCTTAGCTCCGGGGGCTGAAGATTTCTTT. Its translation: CAGSLAPGAEDFF.

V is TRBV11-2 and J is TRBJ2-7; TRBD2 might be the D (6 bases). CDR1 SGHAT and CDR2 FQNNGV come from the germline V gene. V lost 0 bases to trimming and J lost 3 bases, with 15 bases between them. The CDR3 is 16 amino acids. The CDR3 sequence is CASSLEVANGSYEQYF. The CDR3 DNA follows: TGTGCCAGCAGCTTAGAAGTGGCTAACGGGAGCTACGAGCAGTACTTC.

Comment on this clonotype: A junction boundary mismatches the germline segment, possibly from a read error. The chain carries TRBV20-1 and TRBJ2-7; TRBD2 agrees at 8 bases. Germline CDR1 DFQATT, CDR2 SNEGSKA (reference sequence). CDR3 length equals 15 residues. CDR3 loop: CSAQFRRLATYEQYF. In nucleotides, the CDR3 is TGCAGTGCTCAGTTCCGGAGACTAGCGACTTACGAGCAGTATTTC.